This entry lists 3 T cell receptor beta chains sequenced from one sample in a study of control samples from healthy donors and cancer patients. Clones were sequenced by immunoSEQ multiplex PCR, and TCRdb holds only the in-frame ones, with some missing. Of around 96,000 clones detected, more than 80% appear once; the ten largest clones hold around 8.5%. The sequenced sample consisted of blood. The receptor source for this set is a man aged 18-30 years in good health.

CDR3 DNA sequence: TGTGCCAGCAGTTACGAGGGAAATCAGCCCCAGCATTTT. Translation: CASSYEGNQPQHF. The V and J genes are TRBV6-5 and TRBJ1-5, with D unclear. V lost 2 bases and J 4 bases, leaving 6 bases between the germline ends. Germline lookup yields CDR1 MNHEY and CDR2 SVGAGI. The CDR3 loop spans 13 amino acids.

The chain couples TRBV6-6 to TRBJ1-4; 10 bases agree with TRBD1. The trim removed 6 bases at V and 7 bases at J, leaving 8 bases unmatched. Germline V lookup: CDR1 MNHNY, CDR2 SVGAGI (reference sequence). The CDR3 contains 15 residues. The DNA of the CDR3 is TGTGCCAGCAGACCCCCGGGACAGGGGACTGAAAAACTGTTTTTT. It codes for CASRPPGQGTEKLFF.

The chain couples TRBV19 to TRBJ1-3, with D perhaps matching TRBD1 (5 bases). The germline V and J ends were trimmed by 8 bases and 0 bases, with 17 bases remaining between them. This CDR3 is 16 amino acids long. Germline lookup yields CDR1 LNHDA and CDR2 SQIVND (reference sequence). The CDR3, as DNA: TGTGCCAGTGGAGGCTTACAGGAGAGCTCTGGAAACACCATATATTTT. Encoded protein: CASGGLQESSGNTIYF. The full variable domain, in which reference TRBV19 and TRBJ1-3 provide the parts outside the CDR3, is DGGITQSPKYLFRKEGQNVTLSCEQNLNHDAMYWYRQDPGQGLRLIYYSQIVNDFQKGDIAEGYSVSREKKESFPLTVTSAQKNPTAFYLCASGGLQESSGNTIYFGEGSWLTVV.